The 29 T cell receptor beta chains below were found in one sample sequenced in a study of CD8+CD57+ T cells in acquired aplastic anemia. TCR beta VDJ and CDR3 profiling used genomic DNA as template. TCRdb analysed the reads with MiXCR anew, one entry per CDR3 protein. The table has roughly 500,000 distinct CDR3 sequences, 25% to 40% seen once. Patients chosen for sequencing had shown CD8+CD57+ cell expansion by flow cytometry. The sequencing input was sorted CD4+, CD8+, or CD8+CD57+ T cells (not recorded which) from PBMCs. The source of these receptors is a human donor with aplastic anemia.

The chain combines TRBV5-5 with TRBJ1-3; 8 bases line up with TRBD1. CDR3 length: 15 residues. The ends lost 3 bases at V and 8 bases at J; junction bases unmatched: 10. Germline V gene data show CDR1 as SGHKS and CDR2 as YYEKEE (reference sequence). The CDR3 DNA follows: TGTGCCAGCAGCTCGGCCGGGCGACAGGGGCACACCATATATTTT. This translates into CASSSAGRQGHTIYF.

The chain links TRBV10-3 to TRBJ1-2; 11 nucleotides align to TRBD1. Germline V CDR1 and CDR2: ENHRY, SYGVKD. The CDR3 extends over 13 amino acids. Losses at the gene ends were 10 bases for V and 4 bases for J; bases not matched to a gene: 5. CDR3: CATGQGAGYGYTF. The CDR3 DNA reads TGTGCCACCGGACAGGGGGCAGGCTATGGCTACACCTTC.

The chain links TRBV24-1 to TRBJ2-7; D is possibly TRBD1 or TRBD2 (6 bases each). CDR1 KGHDR and CDR2 SFDVKD come from the germline V gene. V dropped 6 bases and J dropped 0 bases, with 23 bases sitting between them. The length of the CDR3 is 18 residues. CDR3 coding DNA: TGTGCCACCAGTATTACAGGGCAACCCCGCGGGACCTCCTACGAGCAGTACTTC. Its translation: CATSITGQPRGTSYEQYF.

This chain joins TRBV12-3 or TRBV12-4 and TRBJ1-2; no firm D call. CDR3 length: 15 residues. V was shortened by 3 bases and J by 7 bases, with 18 bases between the two germline ends. The CDR3 protein is CASSFFITRVGGYTF. The CDR3 nucleotides are TGTGCCAGCAGTTTTTTCATAACGAGGGTCGGTGGCTACACCTTC.

The V gene is TRBV5-6, the J gene TRBJ1-6; 10 bases agree with TRBD1. Trimming at V came to 4 bases and at J to 8 bases, leaving 9 bases not matched to a gene. CDR1 is SGHDT and CDR2 is YYEEEE in the germline V gene. The CDR3 covers 16 residues. CDR3 region: CASSIVTGGVYSPLHF. CDR3 sequence (DNA): TGTGCCAGCAGCATAGTGACAGGGGGCGTGTATTCACCCCTCCACTTT.

This chain uses TRBV7-2 with TRBJ1-1, with 7 bases that match TRBD1. The length of the CDR3 is 15 residues. Trimming removed 1 base from V and 1 base from J; junction bases left unmatched: 3. CDR1 and CDR2 from the germline V gene are SGHTA and FQGNSA. CDR3 nucleotide sequence: TGTGCCAGCAGCTTAGGATGGACAGGGAACACTGAAGCTTTCTTT. Its translation is CASSLGWTGNTEAFF.

The V call is TRBV7-3, the J call TRBJ2-3; tentatively, D is TRBD1 (6 bases). Germline V lookup: CDR1 SGHTA, CDR2 FQGTGA. The CDR3 totals 15 residues. Between the trimmed V and J ends, which lost 5 bases and 2 bases, there was a span of 14 bases. The CDR3 protein is CASSIDRINTDTQYF. DNA of the CDR3: TGTGCCAGCAGCATCGACAGGATCAACACAGATACGCAGTATTTT.

This clonotype came up a few times. The CDR3 region has the DNA TGTGCCAGCAAGGGTACAGGGAGGAGAACAGATACGCAGTATTTT. Translation: CASKGTGRRTDTQYF. The rearrangement uses TRBV6-6 and TRBJ2-3; D may be TRBD1 or TRBD2 (6 bases each). Per germline, CDR1 MNHNY and CDR2 SVGAGI (reference sequence). Deletions cut 7 bases from V and 3 bases from J, with 17 bases between. CDR3 length: 15 amino acids.

In its sample, this clonotype was seen once. The CDR3 does not close with the conserved phenylalanine or tryptophan, likely indicating a read error. No DNA is shown, since the ends of the CDR3 on it are uncertain; the CDR3 is the one TCRdb lists. The V call is TRBV10-3, the J call TRBJ1-4. From germline, CDR1 is ENHRY and CDR2 SYGVKD. The CDR3 comprises 8 residues, both ends counted. This chain's CDR3 is CAISGDGY.

This clonotype was detected many times. V and J are TRBV15 and TRBJ1-5, with 10 bases matching TRBD1. The CDR3 loop spans 16 amino acids. Germline assignment: CDR1 LNHNV and CDR2 YYDKDF (reference sequence). Unmatched junction bases numbered 1, after V lost 0 bases and J lost 2 bases. CDR3 protein: CATSREGTGGNQPQHF. CDR3 in DNA: TGTGCCACCAGCAGAGAAGGGACAGGGGGCAATCAGCCCCAGCATTTT.

The CDR3 loop is CASTVGLALHF. For the CDR3, the DNA is TGTGCCAGCACCGTAGGACTAGCTCTCCACTTT. V and J are TRBV2 and TRBJ1-6; the D is unclear. The V end lost 7 bases, the J end lost 16 bases, and 14 bases lay between the germline ends. The germline CDR1 and CDR2 sequences are SNHLY and FYNNEI. The CDR3 runs 11 residues.

This clonotype has more than one count but fewer than ten. V gene TRBV6-1 combines with J gene TRBJ2-7; possibly TRBD1 for D (6 bases). The CDR3 has 14 residues. V lost 6 bases to trimming and J lost 2 bases, with 14 bases between them. Germline values: CDR1 MNHNS, CDR2 SASEGT. CDR3 in amino acids: CASRVAGVTYEQYF. The CDR3 DNA reads TGTGCCAGCAGGGTTGCAGGGGTCACCTACGAGCAGTACTTC.

The table lists this clonotype with a few counts. This sequence joins TRBV9 and TRBJ1-2, with a possible D match to TRBD1 (5 bases). V lost 4 bases and J 4 bases, leaving 17 bases between the germline ends. The CDR3 has 15 residues. Germline CDR1 and CDR2: SGDLS and YYNGEE. DNA of the CDR3: TGTGCCAGCAGCCAAGGGATGGGAGGGGCCTATGGCTACACCTTC. It yields the protein CASSQGMGGAYGYTF.

This clonotype came up a few times. This chain connects TRBV4-2 to TRBJ1-2, with 7 bases matching TRBD1. CDR3 length equals 13 residues. CDR1 and CDR2 from the germline V gene are LGHNA and YNFKEQ. V lost 4 bases, J lost 9 bases, and 8 bases stayed unmatched. Here the CDR3 reads CASSPTGKRSYTF. The DNA of the CDR3 is TGTGCCAGCAGCCCGACAGGGAAGAGGAGCTACACCTTC.

The CDR3 spells CASSPRAGSNQPQHF. DNA of the CDR3: TGTGCCAGCAGCCCCCGGGCTGGGAGCAATCAGCCCCAGCATTTT. V and J are TRBV7-9 and TRBJ1-5, with no clear D. Germline loops: CDR1 SEHNR, CDR2 FQNEAQ (reference sequence). The CDR3 loop spans 15 amino acids. With 5 bases removed from V and 1 base from J, the gap between germline ends came to 12 bases.

Ten or more counts support this clonotype. The chain is built from TRBV5-1 and TRBJ2-5, with D tentatively TRBD1 (6 bases). The CDR3 extends over 14 amino acids. V gave up 3 bases and J gave up 0 bases, with 9 bases separating them. The germline V gene encodes CDR1 SGHRS and CDR2 YFSETQ. DNA for the CDR3: TGCGCCAGCAGCTCGGGACAAAACCAAGAGACCCAGTACTTC. Protein product: CASSSGQNQETQYF.

This chain uses TRBV20-1 with TRBJ1-1; D call uncertain. The germline V and J ends were trimmed by 4 bases and 0 bases, with 12 bases remaining between them. The CDR3 has 14 residues. Germline lookup yields CDR1 DFQATT and CDR2 SNEGSKA (reference sequence). Written as DNA, the CDR3 is TGCAGTGCTATAGTATCGGGGATGAACACTGAAGCTTTCTTT. Protein sequence: CSAIVSGMNTEAFF.

The chain employs TRBV6-1 and TRBJ1-2; D is uncertain. V shed 1 base and J shed 2 bases, with 11 bases lying between them. Germline CDR1 is MNHNS and CDR2 is SASEGT. This CDR3 comprises 15 residues. The CDR3, as DNA: TGTGCCAGCAGTGAAGGGCCGTTCTCGAACTATGGCTACACCTTC. It specifies CASSEGPFSNYGYTF.

This clonotype came up many times. The chain has TRBV9 and TRBJ1-3; D gene ambiguous. Germline CDR1 SGDLS, CDR2 YYNGEE. This CDR3 has 14 residues. V was cut by 2 bases and J by 0 bases, with 6 bases left in between. The CDR3 reads CASSVWPSGNTIYF. CDR3 in DNA: TGTGCCAGCAGCGTGTGGCCCTCTGGAAACACCATATATTTT.

The chain recombines TRBV6-1 with TRBJ1-2, with D hard to call. V was shortened by 9 bases and J by 2 bases, with 25 bases between the two germline ends. The CDR3 spans 17 residues. CDR1 MNHNS and CDR2 SASEGT come from the germline V gene. Here the CDR3 reads CASSRGQARVENYGYTF. As DNA, the CDR3 is TGTGCCAGTAGCCGAGGGCAGGCTCGGGTGGAAAACTATGGCTACACCTTC.

This clonotype was seen repeatedly, ten times or more. V gene TRBV3-1 combines with J gene TRBJ2-7, with D unclear. In germline, CDR1 is LGHDT, CDR2 YNNKEL (reference sequence). The CDR3 spans 13 residues. Trimming removed 3 bases at V and 2 bases at J, with 8 bases between. CDR3 region: CASSHATAYEQYF. The CDR3 DNA reads TGTGCCAGCAGCCATGCCACGGCCTACGAGCAGTACTTC.

This sequence joins TRBV18 and TRBJ2-7; D is ambiguous. Germline V gene lookup returns CDR1 KGHSH and CDR2 LQKENI. The V and J ends lost 3 bases and 6 bases respectively, with 6 bases between them. This CDR3 comprises 11 residues. CDR3 in amino acids: CASSPKSEQYF. The CDR3 bases are TGTGCCAGCTCACCGAAGTCCGAGCAGTACTTC.

This clonotype appeared a few times. The chain combines TRBV10-3 with TRBJ2-2; no reliable D call. This CDR3 has 13 amino acids. Trimming removed 2 bases from V and 2 bases from J, with 3 bases in between. The germline V gene has CDR1 ENHRY and CDR2 SYGVKD. The CDR3 bases are TGTGCCATCAGTGAGGGAAACACCGGGGAGCTGTTTTTT. It encodes CAISEGNTGELFF.

The V and J genes are TRBV7-2 and TRBJ1-5, with D unresolved. With 5 bases removed from V and 7 bases from J, the gap between germline ends came to 15 bases. The CDR3 length is 14 residues. CDR1 and CDR2 (germline): SGHTA, FQGNSA. The CDR3 DNA reads TGTGCCAGCAGCCAAGCCATCGGGCTCCAGCCCCAGCATTTT. Amino acid sequence: CASSQAIGLQPQHF.

A remark on this clonotype: With a much larger clone just one base away, this may be a read error. The rearrangement joins TRBV19 to TRBJ2-7, with D possibly called TRBD1 or TRBD2 (5 bases each). V gave up 7 bases and J gave up 1 base, with 14 bases separating them. Germline-derived CDR1 and CDR2 are LNHDA and SQIVND (reference sequence). CDR3 length equals 14 residues. The CDR3 region is CASTPDGASYEQYF. The CDR3 DNA is TGTGCCAGTACTCCCGACGGGGCTTCCTACGAGCAGTACTTC.

V is TRBV20-1 and J is TRBJ2-1; 7 nucleotides align to TRBD1. Per the germline V gene, CDR1 is DFQATT and CDR2 is SNEGSKA (reference sequence). The CDR3 contains 13 residues. V lost 3 bases and J lost 8; bases outside the gene matches: 7. The CDR3 loop reads CSARPGTDDEQFF. CDR3 nucleotides: TGCAGTGCTAGGCCAGGGACAGACGATGAGCAGTTCTTC.

The chain links TRBV15 to TRBJ2-3, with D uncertain. This CDR3 is built from 13 residues. V lost 7 bases and J lost 2, with 10 bases in between. Germline V CDR1 and CDR2: LNHNV, YYDKDF (reference sequence). CDR3 sequence (DNA): TGTGCCACCAAAATGGAGCACACAGATACGCAGTATTTT. Residues: CATKMEHTDTQYF.

The gene calls are TRBV6-1 and TRBJ2-1, with D maybe TRBD2 (5 bases). Germline V gives CDR1 MNHNS, CDR2 SASEGT. The CDR3 consists of 16 residues. Trimming removed 6 bases at V and 5 bases at J, with 20 bases between. DNA for the CDR3: TGTGCCAGCAGGAGATCTTTGGGAGTTATGGACAATGAGCAGTTCTTC. Translation: CASRRSLGVMDNEQFF.

This clonotype appeared a few times. The chain has TRBV10-3 and TRBJ1-2, with 7 nucleotides matching TRBD1. V trimming: 6 bases; J trimming: 8 bases; junction bases outside the gene matches: 9. Germline CDR1 ENHRY, CDR2 SYGVKD. The CDR3 totals 13 residues. This CDR3 is CAIRTTGVEGYTF. In DNA form, the CDR3 reads TGTGCCATCAGGACTACAGGGGTTGAGGGCTACACCTTC.